This entry lists 28 T cell receptor beta chains sequenced from one sample in a study of tumor and adjacent non-tumor tissue in lung cancer. Three rounds of nested PCR, following a modified ARM-PCR protocol, produced the TCRbeta library. From the multiplex PCR reads, TCRdb called clonotypes with MiXCR, one entry per CDR3 protein. The data contain about 93,000 distinct CDR3 sequences, approximately 57% of them singletons. RNA was extracted from bulk tissue without any cell sorting. Sequences were obtained from lung tumor tissue. The receptor set was obtained from a man aged 65 to 85 with non-small cell lung cancer.

This clonotype was recorded at least ten times. The chain's CDR3 is CSARQGVSTRGLIGTDTQYF. In DNA, the CDR3 is TGCAGCGCGAGACAGGGAGTGAGCACCAGAGGTTTGATCGGAACAGATACGCAGTATTTT. V is TRBV29-1 and J is TRBJ2-3; 7 bases line up with TRBD1. V lost 7 bases and J lost 3; bases outside the gene matches: 28. The CDR3 is made up of 20 amino acids. CDR1 is SQVTM, CDR2 ANQGSEA, per germline.

This clonotype has only a few counts. This chain joins TRBV30 and TRBJ1-5; D may be TRBD1 (6 bases). Trimming cost V 5 bases and J 4 bases, with 18 bases left between them. In germline, CDR1 is GTSNPN, CDR2 SVGIG (reference sequence). The length of the CDR3 is 15 residues. The CDR3 reads CAWAPRQAPNQPQHF. The CDR3 coding sequence is TGTGCCTGGGCCCCACGACAGGCCCCAAATCAGCCCCAGCATTTT.

This clonotype has more than one count but fewer than ten. V is TRBV5-1 and J is TRBJ2-3; 11 positions agree with TRBD2. The length of the CDR3 is 15 residues. Germline CDR1 reads SGHRS; CDR2 reads YFSETQ. V dropped 4 bases and J dropped 2; count of bases not matched to a gene: 3. The CDR3 loop is CASSRLAGNTDTQYF. The CDR3 bases are TGCGCCAGCAGCCGACTAGCGGGGAACACAGATACGCAGTATTTT.

Comment on this clonotype: The conserved phenylalanine or tryptophan normally closing the CDR3 is absent here, so this likely arose from a read error. The V call is TRBV5-1, the J call TRBJ2-3; 7 nucleotides line up with TRBD2. With 4 bases clipped from V and 4 bases from J, the junction kept 9 bases outside the gene matches. The CDR3 consists of 15 residues. CDR1 is SGHRS, CDR2 YFSETQ, per germline. CDR3 loop: CASSTRDGRSDTQYL. The DNA for the CDR3 is TGCGCCAGCAGCACCCGGGACGGGAGGTCAGATACGCAGTATCTT.

The V and J genes are TRBV5-1 and TRBJ2-7, with D possibly called TRBD1 or TRBD2 (5 bases each). CDR3 length equals 15 residues. Germline CDR1 is SGHRS and CDR2 is YFSETQ. Trimming left V 7 bases short and J 3 bases short, with 20 bases between. The CDR3 loop is CASFDEGRFDYEQYF. CDR3 nucleotide sequence: TGCGCCAGCTTTGACGAGGGGCGGTTTGACTACGAGCAGTACTTC.

The chain carries TRBV11-2 and TRBJ2-3; possibly TRBD2 for D (6 bases). CDR3 length equals 18 residues. Germline-derived CDR1 and CDR2 are SGHAT and FQNNGV. CDR3 sequence reads: CTSSLAPPETFSTDTQYF. Written as DNA, the CDR3 is TGTACTAGCAGCCTGGCCCCTCCCGAGACTTTCTCCACAGATACGCAGTATTTT.

The CDR3, as DNA: TGTGCCAGCAACTCCCAAGCGAGCGGAGTTTCCTACGAGCAGTACTTC. It yields the protein CASNSQASGVSYEQYF. This rearrangement joins TRBV4-2 to TRBJ2-7, with D tentatively TRBD2 (5 bases). CDR3 length: 16 amino acids. V was trimmed by 7 bases and J by 1 base, leaving 20 bases between them. The germline V gene encodes CDR1 LGHNA and CDR2 YNFKEQ.

This clonotype has a count of ten or more. The CDR3 loop is CASSQVLRGGWDEQYF. The CDR3 nucleotides are TGTGCCAGCAGCCAAGTGCTAAGAGGGGGGTGGGACGAGCAGTACTTC. V usage is TRBV4-2 and J usage is TRBJ2-7; D is tentatively TRBD1 or TRBD2 (6 bases each). From germline, CDR1 is LGHNA and CDR2 YNFKEQ. V lost 1 base, J lost 5 bases, and 18 bases lay in between. The CDR3 totals 16 residues.

The gene calls are TRBV2 and TRBJ2-7; 7 positions match TRBD1. This CDR3 has 14 amino acids. V was pared by 3 bases and J by 3 bases, with 5 bases of the junction left unmatched. Germline CDR1 reads SNHLY; CDR2 reads FYNNEI. The DNA of the CDR3 is TGTGCCAGCAGTGACAGGGGGACAAACTACGAGCAGTACTTC. This encodes CASSDRGTNYEQYF.

This sequence joins TRBV5-1 and TRBJ2-5; D call uncertain. Trimming pared 4 bases from V and 2 bases from J, leaving 9 bases between. CDR1 and CDR2 (germline): SGHRS, YFSETQ. The CDR3 has 13 residues. This CDR3 is CASSPTVQETQYF. The CDR3 bases are TGCGCCAGCAGCCCGACGGTTCAAGAGACCCAGTACTTC.

V and J are TRBV7-9 and TRBJ2-1, with D possibly matching TRBD1 (6 bases). The CDR3 runs 13 residues. Germline V gene sequence: CDR1 SEHNR, CDR2 FQNEAQ (reference sequence). The V end lost 5 bases, the J end lost 5 bases, and 10 bases lay between the germline ends. The CDR3: CASSGPGDNEQFF. In DNA form, the CDR3 reads TGTGCCAGCAGCGGCCCAGGGGACAATGAGCAGTTCTTC.

On this clonotype: An end of the junction does not agree with germline; a read error may underlie this. In DNA form, the CDR3 reads TGTGCCAGTAGCTGGTACCCAGTGGGAGTCCCCTACAATGATCAGTTCTTC. It specifies CASSWYPVGVPYNDQFF. The chain joins TRBV11-1 to TRBJ2-1; possible D gene TRBD2, 5 bases. This CDR3 is 17 amino acids long. CDR1 and CDR2 (germline): SGHAT, FQDESV (reference sequence).

This clonotype has only a few counts. V gene TRBV5-1 combines with J gene TRBJ2-3; 7 positions match TRBD2. This CDR3 has 16 residues. Germline CDR1 reads SGHRS; CDR2 reads YFSETQ. The trim removed 3 bases at V and 0 bases at J, leaving 7 bases unmatched. CDR3 residues: CASSSLTSTSTDTQYF. As DNA, the CDR3 is TGCGCCAGCAGCTCTTTGACTAGCACCAGCACAGATACGCAGTATTTT.

Many counts were recorded for this clonotype. The chain carries TRBV10-3 and TRBJ2-2, with 7 bases that match TRBD1. V lost 3 bases, J lost 6 bases, and 13 bases stayed unmatched. The CDR3 is made up of 17 amino acids. Germline V gene sequence: CDR1 ENHRY, CDR2 SYGVKD. Written as DNA, the CDR3 is TGTGCCATCAGTGATGGCGACAGGGATCAATTTTCCGGGGAGCTGTTTTTT. Protein: CAISDGDRDQFSGELFF.

To note about this clonotype: At one end, the junction sequence differs from germline, possibly due to a read error. The genes are TRBV11-2 and TRBJ2-3; no definite D call. CDR3 size: 15 residues. The V gene's germline CDR1 is SGHAT and CDR2 FQNNGV. Here the CDR3 reads CASSLNIRASDTQYF. The CDR3 DNA is TGTGCCAGCAGCTTAAACATTCGGGCATCAGATACGCAGTACTTT.

Details on this clonotype: One junction end does not reproduce the germline sequence, and a read error may be involved. The CDR3 sequence: CASSPQTPAYKQYF. The DNA of the CDR3 is TGTGCCAGCAGCCCCCAGACTCCCGCCTACAAGCAGTACTTC. The J gene is TRBJ2-7, the V gene TRBV11-1; no reliable D call. CDR1 is SGHAT, CDR2 FQDESV, per germline (reference sequence). The CDR3 has 14 amino acids. The entire variable domain, with the rest obtained from reference TRBV11-1 and TRBJ2-7, is as follows: EAEVAQSPRYKITEKSQAVAFWCDPISGHATLYWYRQILGQGPELLVQFQDESVVDDSQLPKDRFSAERLKGVDSTLKIQPAELGDSAMYLCASSPQTPAYKQYFGPGTRLTVT.

Regarding this clonotype: The junction departs from germline at one end; a sequencing error may be responsible. This chain joins TRBV29-1 and TRBJ2-7; perhaps TRBD2 as D (5 bases). CDR1 is SQVTM, CDR2 ANQGSEA, per germline. The CDR3 has 14 residues. The CDR3, as DNA: TGTAGCGTTGAAGCCCCCCCCAGGTACGACGGGCAGTACTTC. This sequence encodes CSVEAPPRYDGQYF.

Worth noting for this clonotype: A much larger clone lies one base from this, so it may be a read error. The genes are TRBV20-1 and TRBJ2-7; 7 nucleotides agree with TRBD1. Per germline, CDR1 DFQATT and CDR2 SNEGSKA (reference sequence). This CDR3 comprises 13 residues. The CDR3 coding sequence is TGCAGTGCTAGAAGGGACAGTCCCTACAAGCAGTACTTC. As protein: CSARRDSPYKQYF.

Only a few counts were recorded for this clonotype. Possible read error: a much larger clone is one base away. The J gene is TRBJ2-7, the V gene TRBV5-1; 9 bases match TRBD1. CDR1 is SGHRS and CDR2 is YFSETQ in the germline V gene. CDR3 length: 15 residues. CDR3 DNA sequence: TGCGCCAACAGCTTAAAACCGGGACAGGGCCACGAGCAGTACTTC. Amino acids: CANSLKPGQGHEQYF. The full variable domain, in which reference TRBV5-1 and TRBJ2-7 provide the parts outside the CDR3, is KAGVTQTPRYLIKTRGQQVTLSCSPISGHRSVSWYQQTPGQGLQFLFEYFSETQRNKGNFPGRFSGRQFSNSRSEMNVSTLELGDSALYLCANSLKPGQGHEQYFGPGTRLTVT.

This clonotype came up a few times. The chain uses TRBV4-1 and TRBJ2-7; maybe TRBD1 (6 bases). Germline CDR1 reads MGHRA; CDR2 reads YSYEKL. V was trimmed by 1 base and J by 3 bases, leaving 10 bases between them. CDR3 length: 14 amino acids. CDR3 in amino acids: CASSQAGVIYEQYF. The CDR3 DNA is TGCGCCAGCAGCCAAGCAGGGGTGATCTACGAGCAGTACTTC.

A remark on this clonotype: An end of the junction does not agree with germline; a read error may underlie this. The chain employs TRBV11-2 and TRBJ1-2; no clear D gene. The CDR3 consists of 14 residues. CDR1 is SGHAT and CDR2 is FQNNGV in the germline V gene. The CDR3 sequence is CASSLDFLSYGYTF. DNA for the CDR3: TGTGCCAGCAGCTTAGATTTTCTAAGCTATGGCTATACCTTC.

This clonotype has ten or more counts. This sequence joins TRBV5-1 and TRBJ2-1, with D perhaps TRBD1 or TRBD2 (5 bases each). Germline CDR1 is SGHRS and CDR2 is YFSETQ. Trimming removed 4 bases from V and 7 bases from J, with 15 bases in between. The length of the CDR3 is 14 residues. This CDR3 is CASSPSGTLNEQFF. The CDR3 DNA sequence: TGCGCCAGCAGCCCCTCAGGGACCCTGAATGAGCAGTTCTTC.

The chain couples TRBV2 to TRBJ2-3, with no clear D. Germline CDR1 is SNHLY and CDR2 is FYNNEI. V dropped 3 bases and J dropped 5 bases, with 3 bases sitting between them. This CDR3 is built from 11 residues. The CDR3 nucleotides are TGTGCCAGCAGTGAGGTAGATACGCAGTATTTT. It is translated as CASSEVDTQYF. The complete variable domain, with remaining parts taken from reference TRBV2 and TRBJ2-3, reads EPEVTQTPSHQVTQMGQEVILRCVPISNHLYFYWYRQILGQKVEFLVSFYNNEISEKSEIFDDQFSVERPDGSNFTLKIRSTKLEDSAMYFCASSEVDTQYFGPGTRLTVL.

This clonotype was detected once. Its ends do not fully match the called genes, so a read error is possible. The chain is built from TRBV20-1 and TRBJ2-7, with 13 bases that match TRBD2. The germline V gene has CDR1 DFQATT and CDR2 SNEGSKA (reference sequence). This CDR3 is 14 amino acids long. The DNA of the CDR3 is TGCAATGTGAGGACTAGCGGGAGAACCTACGAGCAATACTTC. Translated, it gives CNVRTSGRTYEQYF.

The V and J genes are TRBV20-1 and TRBJ2-1, with TRBD2 matching 13 bases. Germline assignment: CDR1 DFQATT and CDR2 SNEGSKA (reference sequence). V gave up 0 bases and J gave up 4 bases; unmatched junction bases: 12. The CDR3 spans 19 residues. In DNA form, the CDR3 reads TGCAGTGCTAGAGAGGGCCGCCAAACTAGCGGGAGGGGATACAATGAGCAGTTCTTC. As protein: CSAREGRQTSGRGYNEQFF.

This clonotype was seen ten or more times. The chain uses TRBV29-1 and TRBJ1-1; D is possibly TRBD1 (5 bases). The CDR3 runs 14 residues. Germline CDR1 reads SQVTM; CDR2 reads ANQGSEA. V lost 6 bases to trimming and J lost 5 bases, with 19 bases between them. CDR3 nucleotide sequence: TGCAGCGTCCTTCTCGGGGGGAGGGTAACTGAAGCTTTCTTT. The encoded protein is CSVLLGGRVTEAFF.

The chain carries TRBV19 and TRBJ1-4, with a weak D call TRBD1 (5 bases). There are 15 residues in the CDR3. CDR1 is LNHDA and CDR2 is SQIVND in the germline V gene (reference sequence). The CDR3 nucleotides are TGTGTTAGTAGTGCAACCGGGACGCCCGGTGAAAAACTGTTTTTT. This encodes CVSSATGTPGEKLFF.

This chain links TRBV11-2 with TRBJ2-7, with 11 bases matching TRBD2. Germline V lookup: CDR1 SGHAT, CDR2 FQNNGV. Unmatched junction bases numbered 8, after V lost 9 bases and J lost 4 bases. This CDR3 contains 14 residues. The CDR3 sequence is CARSPRTSGYEQYF. CDR3 DNA sequence: TGTGCCAGGAGTCCGAGGACTAGCGGGTACGAGCAGTACTTC. Combining the CDR3 with reference TRBV11-2 and TRBJ2-7 gives the whole variable domain EAGVAQSPRYKIIEKRQSVAFWCNPISGHATLYWYQQILGQGPKLLIQFQNNGVVDDSQLPKDRFSAERLKGVDSTLKIQPAKLEDSAVYLCARSPRTSGYEQYFGPGTRLTVT.